Each of the 11 T cell receptor beta chains below was sequenced from the same sample in a study of T cell clonality in common variable immunodeficiency. Study-level results: Common variable immunodeficiency TCR beta sequences reportedly had fewer deletions and N-nucleotide insertions.

Data came from immunoSEQ multiplex PCR; TCRdb stores just in-frame clones and leaves some out. The profile covers about 26,000 clones, none occurring a single time. For these TCRs, the target antigens are not known. Sequenced: peripheral blood mononuclear cells. Source of these receptors: a human donor with common variable immunodeficiency.

Notes on this clone: Coverage ceases 3 residues before the CDR3 finishes, and the germline J gene fills in the end. The rearrangement joins TRBV30 to TRBJ2-1, with 11 bases that match TRBD2. Trimming cost V 7 bases and J 9 bases; bases outside gene matches: 14. CDR1 and CDR2 from the germline V gene are GTSNPN and SVGIG (reference sequence). This CDR3 comprises 15 residues. The CDR3 reads CAFSGTSGLLGEQFF. The DNA read from the CDR3 is TGTGCCTTCTCCGGGACTAGCGGCCTGCTTGGTGAG.

Notes on this clone: The read finishes 3 residues shy of the CDR3 end, and the germline J gene is used to complete it. The V gene is TRBV7-8, the J gene TRBJ2-7, with TRBD2 identical over 7 bases. V trimming: 3 bases; J trimming: 0 bases; junction bases outside the gene matches: 5. This CDR3 region has 15 residues. The germline CDR1 and CDR2 sequences are SGHVS and FQNEAQ. The CDR3 reads CASSFMASGSYEQYF. The CDR3 bases that were read are TGTGCCAGCAGCTTTATGGCTAGCGGCTCCTACGAG.

By share, this clone ranks as medium-sized (0.01 to 0.1%). The CDR3 end lies 3 residues beyond the end of the read and is filled in from the germline J gene. V and J are TRBV5-1 and TRBJ1-6; possibly TRBD1 for D (6 bases). Trimming took 5 bases from V and 7 from J, leaving 10 bases between them. The CDR3 runs 13 residues. Germline CDR1 is SGHRS and CDR2 is YFSETQ. The CDR3 sequence is CASRGQGNSPLHF. The sequenced CDR3 bases are TGCGCCAGCAGGGGGCAGGGGAATTCACCC.

Points on this clone: The CDR3 extends 3 residues past the end of the read, so its final part is completed from the germline J gene. The chain has TRBV29-1 and TRBJ2-7; 7 positions agree with TRBD1. Trimming at V came to 5 bases and at J to 5 bases, leaving 30 bases not matched to a gene. The CDR3 has 20 amino acids. CDR1 is SQVTM and CDR2 is ANQGSEA in the germline V gene. The part of the CDR3 DNA that was read is TGCAGCGTTTCGGGGAGAACCTCCACACACCTCCGGGACAGACACAACGAG. As protein: CSVSGRTSTHLRDRHNE. The CDR3 in full is CSVSGRTSTHLRDRHNEQYF.

This clone was seen a few times. Coverage ceases 3 residues before the CDR3 finishes, and the germline J gene fills in the end. This chain joins TRBV6-2 or TRBV6-3 and TRBJ2-1; D call uncertain. Per germline, CDR1 MNHEY and CDR2 SVGEGT. V was trimmed by 6 bases and J by 5 bases, leaving 5 bases between them. The CDR3 is 11 amino acids. CDR3 DNA (partial): TGTGCCAGCAGGCACAACAATGAG. This translates into CASRHNNE. The CDR3 reads in full as CASRHNNEQFF.

This clone was detected ten times or more. The read terminates 3 residues ahead of where the CDR3 ends, so the germline J gene completes it. The chain links TRBV5-1 to TRBJ2-2, with 7 bases matching TRBD1. Trimming cost V 7 bases and J 2 bases; bases outside gene matches: 11. The V gene's germline CDR1 is SGHRS and CDR2 YFSETQ. The CDR3 spans 16 residues. CDR3 loop: CASALTGTVNTGELFF. The CDR3 DNA, read in part, is TGCGCCAGCGCCCTTACCGGGACAGTTAACACCGGGGAG.

This clone was recorded many times. The CDR3 end falls 3 residues outside the read, so it is completed with the germline J gene. The chain couples TRBV7-8 to TRBJ2-7, with 10 bases fitting TRBD1. The CDR3 spans 15 residues. Germline CDR1 is SGHVS and CDR2 is FQNEAQ. Unmatched junction bases numbered 7, after V lost 8 bases and J lost 0 bases. The CDR3 spells CASGLRDRGSYEQYF. CDR3 DNA, as far as it was read: TGTGCCAGCGGACTCCGGGACAGGGGCTCCTACGAG.

This clone was seen at least ten times. From the germline J gene comes the end of the CDR3, since the read stops 3 residues before it. The chain joins TRBV19 to TRBJ2-7; D might be TRBD2 (5 bases). V was trimmed by 3 bases and J by 5 bases, leaving 11 bases between them. The length of the CDR3 is 13 residues. Germline V gives CDR1 LNHDA, CDR2 SQIVND (reference sequence). The covered CDR3 bases are TGTGCCAGTAGTATTTCGGGGATCAACGAG. Residues: CASSISGINE. The CDR3 in its entirety is CASSISGINEQYF. Using reference TRBV19 and TRBJ2-7 for the parts outside the CDR3, the full variable domain is DGGITQSPKYLFRKEGQNVTLSCEQNLNHDAMYWYRQDPGQGLRLIYYSQIVNDFQKGDIAEGYSVSREKKESFPLTVTSAQKNPTAFYLCASSISGINEQYFGPGTRLTVT.

This clone occurred many times. The read gets to within 3 residues of the CDR3 end, and the germline J gene fills in the rest. V usage is TRBV6-1 and J usage is TRBJ2-7; TRBD1 matches 7 bases. The J segment lost 4 bases and the V segment lost 1 base, leaving 4 bases of the junction unmatched. This CDR3 is 14 amino acids long. Germline CDR1 MNHNS, CDR2 SASEGT. This CDR3 is CASSEGGTAYEQYF. Incomplete CDR3 DNA: TGTGCCAGCAGTGAAGGGGGGACAGCATACGAG.

A note on this clone: The read halts 3 residues ahead of the CDR3 end, with the missing end drawn from the germline J gene. The chain employs TRBV6-2 or TRBV6-3 and TRBJ2-3; 8 bases align to TRBD2. Germline V gene sequence: CDR1 MNHEY, CDR2 SVGEGT. The CDR3 spans 10 residues. Partial CDR3 DNA: TGTGCCAGTGGACTAGCTTCG. Encoded protein: CASGLAS. The CDR3 reads in full as CASGLASQYF.

Only a few counts were recorded for this clone. The read falls 3 residues short of the CDR3 end, and the missing part is taken from the germline J gene. This chain uses TRBV5-1 with TRBJ2-7; 9 bases match TRBD1. Losses at the gene ends were 2 bases for V and 5 bases for J; bases not matched to a gene: 14. Germline CDR1 SGHRS, CDR2 YFSETQ. The CDR3 has 17 residues. The part of the CDR3 DNA that was read is TGCGCCAGCAGCTTAATTCCCGGGACAGGGAAAAAAAACGAG. Its translation is CASSLIPGTGKKNE. The whole CDR3 sequence reads CASSLIPGTGKKNEQYF.